This note documents a single T cell receptor (beta chain) sequence. This clonotype was detected only a few times. What antigen it recognizes has not been identified. Base qualities are not provided; no much larger clone lies one nucleotide away. The data originate from a study of CD8 T cells in ankylosing spondylitis (TCRdb year 2017). A note on the overall study: The study set out to find disease-linked TCR variants by profiling T cell receptor beta repertoires in ankylosing spondylitis patients and healthy donors. The full study cohort comprised roughly 24 ankylosing spondylitis patients and around 100 healthy donors. Peripheral blood was sampled, and synovial fluid was also collected from ankylosing spondylitis patients. Here is what the overall study found, with its caveats: The disease-linked clones had a CD8+ phenotype and were found at relatively low frequencies in peripheral blood. Some of the motif variants had been reported before in the synovial fluid and blood of reactive arthritis patients, a finding that suggests common disease-initiation mechanisms. According to the report, matched synovial fluid samples from ankylosing spondylitis patients were significantly enriched for the disease-linked clones. A TCR beta motif of eight highly homologous amino acid variants appeared characteristic of blood from ankylosing spondylitis patients.

Counted from cysteine to phenylalanine, this CDR3 has 14 amino acids. Only CDR3 DNA remains: 42 bases, in frame from the first base. V is shortened by 3 bases, J by 5 bases, and the region joining them spans 17 bases. For CDR1 and CDR2, the germline V gene lists SQVTM and ANQGSEA. Data came from an Illumina HiSeq 2500. Quantitative 5'-RACE with molecular barcodes was the method used to prepare the TCR beta libraries. Under the source paper's analysis protocol: A new computational method, built on a probabilistic model of VDJ rearrangement, was used to identify disease-linked TCR variants. Starting from the raw public reads, TCRdb applied fastp trimming at Q25, assembled clones with MiXCR and retained in-frame beta chains. Duplicate CDR3 protein sequences are folded into a single record with the most common DNA and genes. These V and J calls originate from TCRdb's pipeline instead of the authors' own analysis. For this sample there are a few hundred thousand distinct CDR3 sequences; 20% to 25% appear just once. In total, the top ten clones hold about an eighth of the sample.

Sequencing was performed on blood, either unsorted or a sorted T cell fraction (not recorded which). The rearrangement combines TRBV29-1 with TRBJ2-7; no confident D gene assignment can be made. The TCR sequence derives from a male donor with ankylosing spondylitis or in good health (not recorded which). The DNA is TGCAGCGTTGAGGGGTACGGGTCTCGGGACGAGCAGTACTTC. This gives the protein CSVEGYGSRDEQYF.